This T cell receptor beta chain is drawn from a study of cytomegalovirus exposure and HLA in healthy donors. In regard to this clone: Its antigen is unidentified.

PCR employed 60 Vbeta and 13 Jbeta primers. Data came from immunoSEQ multiplex PCR; TCRdb stores just in-frame clones and leaves some out. Across around 140,000 clones, the top ten clones capture 1.5% to 1.7% of the sample. The study's findings and limits: In a later analysis, an Asian-associated ancestry cluster reportedly showed fewer N-insertions than the 666-donor mean.

The V end was cut by 7 bases, the J end by 10 bases, with 8 bases between. This CDR3 is built from 11 residues. Germline CDR1 reads PRHDT; CDR2 reads FYEKMQ (reference sequence). Material for sequencing was PBMCs. V and J are TRBV13 and TRBJ1-6; D remains unclear. This clonotype originated in a woman in her thirties or forties in good health and CMV-seronegative. The CDR3 sequence: CASKGSSPLHF. The CDR3 nucleotides are TGTGCCAGCAAAGGGAGCTCACCCCTCCACTTT.